This T cell receptor beta chain was recorded in a study of T cell responses to AZD1222 COVID-19 vaccine. Sequencing used immunoSEQ multiplex PCR; TCRdb keeps in-frame clones, though not all of them. Among approximately 120,000 clones listed, roughly 86% were seen once. Study results and caveats: White British ancestry dominated among donors, who included more females, and clonal diversity was possibly underestimated. Distributed over spike, vaccine-associated CD4 TCRs predominated at 160-218 and 743-854. Rises in breadth and depth of Spike-specific TCRs came after two AZD1222 doses.

Germline values: CDR1 PRHDT, CDR2 FYEKMQ (reference sequence). Trimming took off 7 bases at V and 3 bases at J, with 10 bases between the two ends. The CDR3 is 13 residues long. Worth noting for this clone: Its cognate antigen is unknown.

The J gene is TRBJ2-1, the V gene TRBV13, with D perhaps matching TRBD2 (5 bases). The receptor comes from an adult who received the AZD1222 COVID-19 vaccine. The input for sequencing was peripheral blood, taken 28 days after the second AZD1222 dose. This CDR3 reads CASKPEVYNEQFF. The DNA of the CDR3 is TGTGCCAGCAAGCCGGAGGTCTACAATGAGCAGTTCTTC.